This T cell receptor beta chain was identified during a study of healthy donors' naive CD4 and CD8 T cells. Study-level results: Negatively charged CDR3s marked CD8+ lineage; positively charged CDR3s marked CD4+ lineage.

This clonotype was seen only a few times. What it binds is not known. V gave up 5 bases and J gave up 4 bases, with 9 bases separating them. The germline gives CDR1 MNHNS, CDR2 SASEGT. The CDR3 is 12 residues long. A linear amplification protocol produced the TCR libraries from 450 to 500 ng of total RNA. Original methodology: Sequencing covered some 86,000 rearranged alpha-chain transcripts across 5 healthy donors. TCRdb reprocessed the reads via MiXCR and lists one record per CDR3 protein. In this record, the V and J calls reflect TCRdb's handling and not the investigators' own analysis. The sample consists of about 180,000 distinct CDR3 sequences, under 85% of them appearing once.

Sequenced sample: naive CD4+ and CD8+ T cells sorted from blood, pooled from several donors. This TCR was sampled from a pool of human donors in good health; the sample pools cells from several healthy donors. V is TRBV6-1 and J is TRBJ2-7, with TRBD1 as a possible D gene (5 bases). The CDR3 nucleotides read TGTGCCAGCAGTCGAGACAGATACGAGCAGTACTTC. Protein: CASSRDRYEQYF.